This entry concerns a single TCR beta chain. Its antigen remains unknown. TCRdb re-derived calls from the 5' RACE reads in MiXCR, one entry per CDR3 protein. This table holds about 530,000 distinct CDR3 sequences, around 24% found once. This sample is drawn from a study of identical twins. Germline-derived CDR1 and CDR2 are DFQATT and SNEGSKA (reference sequence). CDR3 length equals 14 residues. After removal of 6 bases from V and 4 bases from J, the junction contained 4 bases not matched to a gene. General study findings and limits: Where out-of-frame alpha sequences were twin-shared, they showed excess low generation probability. Within monozygotic twins, out-of-frame TCR alpha sharing was underestimated by the models.

No donor was unhealthy or non-Caucasian. These data also formed part of another study, on yellow fever vaccine responses in identical twins.

The receptor comes from a woman aged 18-30 years in good health. The specimen sequenced was CD4+ T cells sorted from blood. The chain carries TRBV20-1 and TRBJ2-2, with 11 nucleotides matching TRBD1. The CDR3 loop reads CSAGTGGVTGELFF. The DNA of the CDR3 is TGCAGTGCCGGGACAGGGGGGGTCACCGGGGAGCTGTTTTTT.